This T cell receptor (beta chain) stems from a study of T cells after yellow fever vaccination. Study as a whole: In the case of low-cell-number fractions, SMART-Seq v4 Ultra Low Input was used for preparation.

Each CDR3 protein is one row after TCRdb ran MiXCR on the 5' RACE reads. The sample records around 300,000 distinct CDR3 sequences, over 4% being singletons. The material sequenced was PBMCs, taken 5 days after the yellow fever booster vaccination. This TCR was recovered from a man aged 18-30 years who received the YFV17D yellow fever vaccine.

The CDR3, as DNA: TGCAGCGTTCCGGGGGACACCGGGGAGCTGTTTTTT. Protein product: CSVPGDTGELFF. The chain recombines TRBV29-1 with TRBJ2-2; D may be TRBD2 (6 bases). The V end lost 5 bases, the J end lost 3 bases, and 7 bases lay between the germline ends. This CDR3 has 12 amino acids. Germline lookup yields CDR1 SQVTM and CDR2 ANQGSEA.